This TCR beta chain is drawn from a study of cytomegalovirus exposure and HLA in healthy donors (dated by TCRdb to the late 2010s). Some background on the complete study: According to an earlier analysis of a few hundred of the donors, 150 million to 200 million T cells yielded 117 million unique TCR beta sequences and about 280 Gb of sequence data. All discovery cohort repertoires had been generated using a single sequencing platform. HLA typing included class I and class II loci at four-digit resolution. Of the roughly 400 genotyped donors, about 80% fell in the genetic ancestry cluster associated with self-reported Caucasian donors. Because of strong linkage in the cohort, five DR-DQ haplotypes were treated as single units for association and clustering. In a later genetic analysis, genome-wide SNP genotypes for 398 of the 666 donors were used, and that subset was treated as a discovery cohort. Donor age, sex, ethnicity and CMV serostatus were compiled alongside the repertoire data. Along with the roughly 670-subject first cohort, a separate validation cohort of 120 different subjects was used. An earlier analysis of approximately 580 of the donors used high-throughput TCR beta sequencing to judge whether each TCR beta V gene segment behaved as functional or pseudogenic. About 320 gigabases of sequencing data and tens of millions of unique TCR sequences were included in an early release covering about 620 HLA-typed donors. The study used immunosequencing to profile the T cell repertoires of hundreds of subjects and linked those repertoires to cytomegalovirus serostatus. The aim of the study was to test whether cataloging public T cell receptors could identify signatures of past pathogen exposure. Among roughly 400 genotyped donors of the cohort, an average of approximately 240,000 unique TCR beta nucleotide sequences was sequenced per donor, of which roughly 17% were non-productive. Rather than using new phenotypic data, the later analysis identified candidate immune exposures from TCR beta sequences and from how often those sequences occurred across donors. To study patterns of TCR occurrence, a later analysis re-analyzed previously published TCR beta repertoires from more than 550 donors and added high-resolution HLA genotyping. Typing coverage varied by locus: about 620-630 donors for A, B, C, DRB1 and DQB1; under 550 for DQA1; about 590 for DPA1; approximately 490 for DPB1. The study combined high-throughput TCR immunosequencing, statistical association of individual TCRs with disease status, and machine learning to predict cytomegalovirus infection status. The research as a whole found: A later analysis found that TCR association rates varied across HLA loci, with DRB1 alleles showing the most associated TCRs and HLA-C alleles the fewest. In a later analysis, most CMV-associated TCR beta chains were found to appear HLA-restricted, with HLA associations seemingly driven largely by CMV exposure. In a later analysis, HLA-associated TCR beta chains showed more clonal expansion and lower generation probabilities than non-associated chains that were equally common. An earlier analysis of 587 of the donors showed that most TCR beta V segments appeared in productive rearrangements either about 87% or about 30% of the time, which broadly matched IMGT annotations. Because counts were too low, approximately 18 rarely observed V segments, including chromosome 9 orphons, were excluded from the earlier analysis of several hundred of the donors. According to a later genetic analysis, donors in an Asian-associated ancestry cluster had fewer N-insertions in productive TCRs than the approximately 650-donor mean. Strong co-occurrence of HLA alleles, especially DR and DQ, made assigning TCR associations to individual alleles difficult. Immune exposure information for the cohort was limited to CMV serostatus. The authors suggested that the approach could potentially be extended to other disease states and immunological phenotypes. Because some donors lacked HLA typing at each locus, the association tests relied only on the typed subset. Across donors, most TCR sequences were observed very rarely, whereas some public TCRs were present in many individuals. In vitro tests confirmed that a few of the cytomegalovirus-associated TCR beta chains recognize cytomegalovirus antigens. The classifier was reported to diagnose cytomegalovirus status with high specificity and sensitivity in both the original and validation cohorts. The sequencing pipeline was judged likely to have produced a cluster of highly shared sequence variants as a technical artifact. Only TCR beta chains were sequenced in this cohort, and the absence of alpha or paired-chain data limited detectable features. A total of 164 TCR beta chains were listed by the study as associated with cytomegalovirus. Specific HLA alleles were associated with around 18,000 TCR beta sequences at a false discovery rate of 0.05 in a later analysis. Sequencing depth was assumed to be roughly uniform across donors in the presence/absence analyses, though that assumption may not hold. According to a later analysis, parvovirus B19, influenza, CMV and Epstein-Barr virus appeared linked to several top co-occurrence clusters. Correlated functional status among segregating V segments might reflect linkage disequilibrium, but an unknown experimental factor could not be ruled out. A later genetic analysis associated a missense DCLRE1C variant with V-gene and J-gene trimming of TCR beta chains, and an independent cohort replicated the association. The 87-base-pair reads could not distinguish some IMGT-functional V segments, including TRBV6-2 and TRBV6-3, so those segments were excluded. A further reported finding was that TCR beta sequences accurately predicted the HLA-A and HLA-B alleles for most subjects in the first cohort.

Concerning this clone: This clone's antigen is unknown. It has no much larger one-base neighbor in the sample; base qualities were not kept.

The CDR3 sequence holds 13 residues, the cysteine and phenylalanine included. Only the CDR3 part of the read is kept: 39 bases, read in frame from the first base. According to the germline V gene, CDR1 reads SGHAT and CDR2 reads FQNNGV. The trim is 3 bases for V and 3 bases for J, with a gap of 8 bases between the germline ends. The cohort comprised 670 or so healthy bone marrow donors. Cohort members were all nominally healthy when sampled, although unrecorded immune exposures were likely present. The donor was CMV seropositive and was included in the group of 250 to 350 seropositive cohort members. A peripheral blood sample was collected from each donor, and TCR beta sequencing was performed on peripheral blood mononuclear cells. Genomic DNA extraction from the blood cell samples was performed with the Qiagen DNeasy Blood Extraction Kit. Libraries were built with the immunoSEQ multiplex PCR assay. For the multiplex PCR, a mixture combining 60 forward primers for TCR Vbeta segments and 13 reverse primers for TCR Jbeta segments was used. The CDR3 region of rearranged TCR beta genes was amplified from genomic DNA with a multiplex PCR assay. On the Illumina HiSeq System, the amplified TCR beta libraries were sequenced as 87-base-pair reads. As for the authors' bioinformatics: Across the 500 to 700 repertoires, a later analysis counted 60 million to 90 million unique TCR beta chains, 9.5 million to 12 million of which were shared by at least two donors. To remove PCR and sequencing errors, raw reads were error-corrected and collapsed into unique sequences using a nearest-neighbor algorithm that merged closely related sequences. V, D and J gene segments were assigned by aligning CDR3 sequences to IMGT reference sequences. For a sequence to be retained, a match of at least six nucleotides to both a V gene segment and a J gene segment was required. Rearrangements were classified as productive when the CDR3 lacked stop codons and remained in frame with V and J, and all other rearrangements were classified as non-productive. CDR3 was defined according to IMGT convention as the region running from the second conserved V-encoded cysteine to the conserved J-encoded phenylalanine. In an earlier analysis of 587 of the donors, sequences lacking an unambiguous match to a single V gene segment were excluded. In an earlier analysis of 587 of the donors, V segments were called functional above 56.7% productive rearrangements and were called segregating when the between-donor standard deviation exceeded 5%. A statistical classification framework was built to diagnose cytomegalovirus status from the catalog of TCR beta chain sequences. A later analysis assigned V and J genes by comparing TCR nucleotide sequences with IMGT/GENE-DB human TR gene sequences. The TCRdist pipeline was used in a later analysis to assign CDR3 sequences and most-parsimonious VDJ recombination scenarios. A later analysis defined each TCR beta chain by its CDR3 amino acid sequence plus V-gene family, and excluded reads lacking a unique V-gene family. A later analysis removed 592 highly shared, low-generation-probability nucleotide sequences to deal with suspected cross-contamination and a sequencing artifact. For each public chain, a later analysis derived a clonal expansion index from normalized ranks of inferred template counts within each repertoire. Generation probabilities in a later analysis came from a VDJ recombination model fitted to out-of-frame rearrangements, and those results were checked against IGoR. Hypergeometric tests were used in a later analysis to score TCR-TCR, TCR-HLA and TCR-CMV co-occurrence, with a repertoire-size bias correction applied to the TCR pairs. A later analysis estimated false discovery rates by permuting HLA or CMV assignments 20 times. In a later analysis, co-occurring TCRs were grouped using DBSCAN, and TCRdist sequence similarity was added for clustering within HLA-allele-positive subsets. Co-occurrence clustering excluded repertoires with fewer than 30,000 or more than 120,000 public chains, plus five with anomalous nucleotide sharing. The clones in this table, taken by TCRdb from immuneACCESS, are in-frame only. Not every clone is retained; where verified, under half of the shortfall comes from an unresolved V gene, and the cause of the rest is unknown. V, J and clone size derive from that table, while D and trimming were established from the DNA sequence. The sample table lists 75,000 to 90,000 clones, more than 60% of them with a count of one. The ten largest clones add up to 4.5% to 7% of the sample.

In this chain, TRBV11-2 is recombined with TRBJ2-5; too little of a D gene remains to name it. This receptor was identified in a male donor in good health and CMV-seropositive. Specimen: PBMCs. The CDR3 corresponds to CASSFAGEETQYF. The DNA sequence is TGTGCCAGCAGCTTCGCTGGAGAAGAGACCCAGTACTTC.